Described below is a single TCR beta chain sequence and its context. This clone was detected ten times or more. Its antigen is still unknown. No base-level quality is on record; no much larger clone is a single base apart. V trim: 5 bases; J trim: 6 bases; unmatched bases: 7. Counted from cysteine to phenylalanine, this CDR3 has 15 amino acids. The read is trimmed to its CDR3 DNA, 45 bases read in frame from base 1. From a lookup of the germline V gene (reference sequence), CDR1 and CDR2 are LNHDA and SQIVND. From each donor, a single peripheral blood sample of approximately 110 mL on average was drawn into heparinised tubes. A BD FACSAria II and a panel including CD45RO, CCR7, CD25, CD127, CD95 and CD27 were used to sort naive, central memory, regulatory and stem cell-like memory CD4+ T cells. Purity was above 95% for every sorted population. PBMCs were separated immediately by Lymphoprep density gradient centrifugation and were stained directly, without being cultured. So that batch effects would be minimized, each experiment stained and sorted samples in pairs, pairing one healthy donor with one patient.

The entire amount of isolated RNA was reverse transcribed using the High Capacity cDNA Reverse Transcription Kit, so the sequenced TCRB transcripts were expressed ones. Naive, central memory and regulatory T cell samples underwent deep immunoSEQ sequencing, averaging roughly 3.5 million total reads per sample. Sorted cells were lysed in RLT buffer, and RNA was extracted using DNase-treated RNeasy Micro or Mini kits according to cell number. Each cell subset was processed on its own to prevent cross-contamination, while patient and healthy donor samples were processed together. The immunoSEQ multiplex PCR was used to amplify TCRB sequences from cDNA, generating 87-bp fragments that spanned the CDR3 region. The amplicons were sequenced using the Illumina HiSeq platform. Concerning the study's data processing: Synthetic template baselines were used to correct PCR bias computationally, reads within Hamming distance 2 were collapsed together, and singletons that could not be merged were discarded. Reads were aligned to IMGT to assign V, D and J genes, CDR3 length, and insertions or deletions at six rearrangement sites. Clonotype counts were normalized to sorted cell number within each subset before computing true diversity and Gini coefficients with the tcR R package. The overlap coefficient, calculated on TCRB nucleotide sequences, was used to measure repertoire sharing. Held by TCRdb, this immuneACCESS table contains in-frame sequences only and omits some clones. Under half of the omission traces to an unresolved V gene where checked; the cause of the rest is unknown. V, J and clone size were drawn from that table, and D and trimming were deduced from the DNA. This sample holds a few hundred thousand clones; over 9% were observed only once. The ten largest clones take up less than 0.65% of the sample.

This entry comes from a study of beta chain features in type 1 diabetes listed by TCRdb under 2018. Regarding the complete study: Mean age, gender distribution, total cell number and subset yield did not differ between patients and healthy donors. Across all samples, approximately 98,000,000 sorted cells were examined, and cell number per subset correlated strongly with RNA yield. In the study, recently diagnosed type 1 diabetes patients and matched healthy donors were compared on the TCRB repertoires of their sorted circulating CD4+ T cell subsets. Whereas all 30 or so donors provided naive and central memory subsets, regulatory and stem cell-like memory subsets were isolated from just 8 patients and roughly 8 healthy donors. Summary of the overall study and its limitations: Shorter templates might have been favored by PCR, but patient and control samples were amplified and corrected together, so both groups would have been affected equally by any skew. Sequencing cDNA rather than genomic DNA could over-represent highly expressing activated cells, although activation and CD3 levels did not differ between groups. Type 1 diabetes patients showed a moderate but significant shortening of TCRB CDR3 length in all four CD4+ subsets. Naive, central memory and regulatory TCRB repertoires appeared more similar among patients than among healthy donors. At VDJ recombination sites, type 1 diabetes patients had fewer insertions and more deleted nucleotides, which implies abnormalities in thymic rearrangement. Only small numbers of individuals were included in the HLA sub-analyses, which left unresolved whether HLA type had any influence on TCRB rearrangement.

The sequence was collected from a man aged 25-40 years with type 1 diabetes. The rearranged segments are TRBV19 and TRBJ1-4, with 9 bases aligning to TRBD1. Input material: central memory CD4+ T cells from blood. The DNA sequence is given as TGTGCCAGTAGTCGCTACAGGGGGCCCGATGAAAAACTGTTTTTT. The resulting protein is CASSRYRGPDEKLFF.